These 26 T cell receptor beta chains were sequenced from one sample in a study of blood T cell repertoires in COVID-19. Only in-frame clones appear in the TCRdb table, and some are missing; sequencing was by immunoSEQ multiplex PCR. The top ten clones hold approximately 6.9% of a sample with about 210,000 clones, about 80% of them seen once. Sequenced sample: peripheral blood. The receptor set was obtained from a man in his sixties with acute or convalescent COVID-19.

The rearrangement links TRBV7-2 to TRBJ1-1, with 7 bases lining up with TRBD1. The germline V gene has CDR1 SGHTA and CDR2 FQGNSA. Trimming cost V 5 bases and J 5 bases; bases outside gene matches: 11. The CDR3 totals 15 residues. CDR3 amino acids: CASSPRQGAGTEAFF. In nucleotides, the CDR3 is TGTGCCAGCAGCCCGCGACAGGGCGCGGGGACTGAAGCTTTCTTT. The full variable domain, in which reference TRBV7-2 and TRBJ1-1 provide the parts outside the CDR3, is GAGVSQSPSNKVTEKGKDVELRCDPISGHTALYWYRQSLGQGLEFLIYFQGNSAPDKSGLPSDRFSAERTGGSVSTLTIQRTQQEDSAVYLCASSPRQGAGTEAFFGQGTRLTVV.

The V call is TRBV25-1, the J call TRBJ2-1; 7 nucleotides line up with TRBD2. The CDR3 spans 14 residues. Losses at the gene ends were 4 bases for V and 4 bases for J; bases not matched to a gene: 4. CDR1 is MGHDK and CDR2 is SYGVNS in the germline V gene. CDR3 loop: CASSGPSGYNEQFF. CDR3 sequence (DNA): TGTGCCAGCAGTGGGCCTAGCGGATACAATGAGCAGTTCTTC.

The chain is built from TRBV7-3 and TRBJ2-1; 12 bases line up with TRBD2. Per the germline V gene, CDR1 is SGHTA and CDR2 is FQGTGA. CDR3 size: 15 residues. J lost 8 bases, V lost 4 bases, and 6 bases had no gene match. The CDR3 region has the DNA TGTGCCAGCAGCTCTAGCGGGGGGGCCCGTGATGAGCAGTTCTTC. It codes for CASSSSGGARDEQFF.

V usage is TRBV6-5 and J usage is TRBJ1-1, with D possibly being TRBD1 (5 bases). Germline CDR1 MNHEY, CDR2 SVGAGI. V lost 4 bases, J lost 7 bases, and 13 bases lay in between. This CDR3 region has 13 residues. The DNA for the CDR3 is TGTGCCAGCAGTTTTCCGGGGGTCAGTGAAGCTTTCTTT. Translation: CASSFPGVSEAFF.

This clone was picked up a small number of times. V and J are TRBV7-8 and TRBJ1-6, with 7 bases that match TRBD1. CDR1 SGHVS and CDR2 FQNEAQ come from the germline V gene. This CDR3 is 14 amino acids long. After removal of 5 bases from V and 7 bases from J, the junction contained 5 bases not matched to a gene. CDR3 amino acids: CASSGGTENSPLHF. CDR3 nucleotide sequence: TGTGCCAGCAGCGGAGGGACAGAAAATTCACCCCTCCACTTT.

The chain has TRBV6-2 or TRBV6-3 and TRBJ1-2; a possible D gene is TRBD1 (5 bases). Between the trimmed V and J ends, which lost 5 bases and 2 bases, there was a span of 15 bases. Germline loops: CDR1 MNHEY, CDR2 SVGEGT. The CDR3 is 15 residues long. CDR3: CASSPRPAGNYGYTF. The CDR3 coding sequence is TGTGCCAGCAGTCCACGGCCGGCAGGGAACTATGGCTACACCTTC.

V gene TRBV7-7 combines with J gene TRBJ1-2, with 7 bases lining up with TRBD1. The junction had 6 bases not matched to a gene; V was cut back by 1 base and J by 7 bases. CDR3 length: 14 amino acids. The germline V gene encodes CDR1 SSHAT and CDR2 FNYEAQ (reference sequence). The CDR3 DNA sequence: TGTGCCAGCAGCTTAGATCTGACAGGGTCTGGCTACACCTTC. Translated: CASSLDLTGSGYTF.

Concerning this clone: Within the sample, other DNA sequences also encode this same CDR3. This chain links TRBV19 with TRBJ1-1; D unresolved. Germline CDR1 reads LNHDA; CDR2 reads SQIVND (reference sequence). The CDR3 sequence is 13 residues long. V lost 1 base and J 2 bases, leaving 5 bases between the germline ends. DNA of the CDR3: TGTGCCAGTAGTATAGGACAAAACACTGAAGCTTTCTTT. It is translated as CASSIGQNTEAFF.

The chain links TRBV18 to TRBJ1-2; 9 bases are a match to TRBD1. Germline assignment: CDR1 KGHSH and CDR2 LQKENI. The ends lost 6 bases at V and 4 bases at J; junction bases unmatched: 9. CDR3 length: 15 amino acids. The CDR3 spells CASSTGTGLIYGYTF. CDR3 nucleotide sequence: TGTGCCAGCTCCACCGGGACAGGGCTGATCTATGGCTACACCTTC.

The genes are TRBV11-2 and TRBJ2-3, with 12 bases fitting TRBD2. CDR1 is SGHAT, CDR2 FQNNGV, per germline. This CDR3 spans 17 amino acids. J lost 7 bases, V lost 1 base, and 9 bases had no gene match. The CDR3 region is CASSLARTSGVTNTQYF. DNA of the CDR3: TGTGCCAGCAGCTTAGCGAGGACTAGCGGGGTGACTAATACGCAGTATTTT.

J is TRBJ1-2 and V is TRBV12-3 or TRBV12-4, with 7 bases identical to TRBD1. The CDR3 runs 13 residues. After removal of 5 bases from V and 4 bases from J, the junction contained 4 bases not matched to a gene. Here the CDR3 reads CASSPTGTYGYTF. The CDR3 DNA reads as TGTGCCAGCAGTCCGACAGGGACCTATGGCTACACCTTC.

This clone was counted a few times. The chain employs TRBV7-2 and TRBJ2-1; 12 bases are a match to TRBD2. The junction had 8 bases not matched to a gene; V was cut back by 4 bases and J by 10 bases. CDR1 and CDR2 from the germline V gene are SGHTA and FQGNSA. The length of the CDR3 is 15 residues. The CDR3 is CASSSSSGRAGEQFF. The CDR3 coding sequence is TGTGCCAGCAGCTCGTCTAGCGGGAGGGCCGGGGAGCAGTTCTTC. The variable domain in full, completed from reference TRBV7-2 and TRBJ2-1, reads GAGVSQSPSNKVTEKGKDVELRCDPISGHTALYWYRQSLGQGLEFLIYFQGNSAPDKSGLPSDRFSAERTGGSVSTLTIQRTQQEDSAVYLCASSSSSGRAGEQFFGPGTRLTVL.

The chain joins TRBV7-9 to TRBJ2-3; TRBD2 might be the D (5 bases). Germline V gene sequence: CDR1 SEHNR, CDR2 FQNEAQ (reference sequence). V was pared by 5 bases and J by 0 bases, with 18 bases between. CDR3 length: 17 residues. This CDR3 is CASSPLLVARSTDTQYF. In nucleotides, the CDR3 is TGTGCCAGCAGCCCCCTCTTAGTAGCGCGGAGCACAGATACGCAGTATTTT.

The rearrangement joins TRBV19 to TRBJ2-3; tentative D call: TRBD1 (6 bases). The CDR3 is 17 residues long. V lost 4 bases and J 3 bases, leaving 20 bases between the germline ends. Germline CDR1 is LNHDA and CDR2 is SQIVND (reference sequence). The CDR3 is CASSKTSQGMGTDTQYF. Written as DNA, the CDR3 is TGTGCCAGTAGTAAGACATCACAGGGTATGGGAACAGATACGCAGTATTTT.

CDR3 DNA sequence: TGCGCCAGCAGCTCTGGGCCAGGGGCCAACGTCCTGACTTTC. It codes for CASSSGPGANVLTF. The chain combines TRBV5-1 with TRBJ2-6, with D unresolved. The CDR3 totals 14 residues. Germline loops: CDR1 SGHRS, CDR2 YFSETQ. Deletions cut 3 bases from V and 4 bases from J, with 8 bases between.

The chain employs TRBV19 and TRBJ1-5; D ambiguous. This CDR3 has 12 residues. The germline V gene encodes CDR1 LNHDA and CDR2 SQIVND (reference sequence). V was clipped by 7 bases and J by 4 bases, with 8 bases between them. The CDR3 nucleotides are TGTGCCAGTAATAGTGAGAATCAGCCCCAGCATTTT. Residues: CASNSENQPQHF.

J is TRBJ1-4 and V is TRBV3-1 (or the pseudogene TRBV3-2); TRBD1 aligns across 7 bases. Germline lookup yields CDR1 LGHDT and CDR2 YNNKEL (reference sequence). The CDR3 is 14 amino acids. The V gene end was trimmed by 2 bases and the J gene end by 7 bases; junction bases not matched to a gene: 4. The CDR3 bases are TGTGCCAGCAGCCAATTTCCAGGGGGTGAAAAACTGTTTTTT. Translating gives CASSQFPGGEKLFF.

The rearrangement uses TRBV19 and TRBJ2-5; TRBD2 is a possible D gene (6 bases). The CDR3 consists of 14 residues. Between the trimmed V and J ends, which lost 1 base and 4 bases, there was a span of 10 bases. Germline-derived CDR1 and CDR2 are LNHDA and SQIVND (reference sequence). The CDR3 region is CASSIAGVSETQYF. The CDR3 bases are TGTGCCAGTAGTATAGCGGGAGTGTCAGAGACCCAGTACTTC.

The chain employs TRBV7-3 and TRBJ1-3; 9 bases match TRBD1. This CDR3 contains 15 residues. J was trimmed by 4 bases and V by 2 bases; bases with no gene match: 3. The germline CDR1 and CDR2 sequences are SGHTA and FQGTGA. CDR3 loop: CASSLLDRGGNTIYF. For the CDR3, the DNA is TGTGCCAGCAGCTTACTGGACAGGGGAGGAAACACCATATATTTT.

V is TRBV7-8 and J is TRBJ1-3, with D uncertain. The ends were cut back, 5 bases at V and 0 bases at J, with 8 bases in the middle. Germline-derived CDR1 and CDR2 are SGHVS and FQNEAQ. CDR3 length equals 14 residues. DNA for the CDR3: TGTGCCAGCAGCCAACAAAGCTCTGGAAACACCATATATTTT. It encodes CASSQQSSGNTIYF.

The V call is TRBV9, the J call TRBJ2-1, with no clear D. Germline loops: CDR1 SGDLS, CDR2 YYNGEE. CDR3 length: 12 residues. V shed 3 bases and J shed 5 bases, with 6 bases lying between them. The CDR3 is CASSATDNEQFF. In DNA form, the CDR3 reads TGTGCCAGCAGCGCTACAGACAATGAGCAGTTCTTC.

J is TRBJ1-1 and V is TRBV5-6; 8 bases map to TRBD1. This CDR3 has 14 amino acids. Germline-derived CDR1 and CDR2 are SGHDT and YYEEEE. V gave up 4 bases and J gave up 4 bases; unmatched junction bases: 6. The CDR3 is CASSGRTGLTEAFF. As DNA, the CDR3 is TGTGCCAGCAGCGGAAGGACAGGGCTCACTGAAGCTTTCTTT. Supplemented by reference TRBV5-6 and TRBJ1-1, the full variable domain reads DAGVTQSPTHLIKTRGQQVTLRCSPKSGHDTVSWYQQALGQGPQFIFQYYEEEERQRGNFPDRFSGHQFPNYSSELNVNALLLGDSALYLCASSGRTGLTEAFFGQGTRLTVV.

The chain joins TRBV19 to TRBJ1-6; 11 nucleotides align to TRBD1. The CDR3 is 14 amino acids. Germline V gives CDR1 LNHDA, CDR2 SQIVND (reference sequence). V lost 5 bases, J lost 8 bases, and 2 bases stayed unmatched. CDR3 bases: TGTGCCAGTAGTGGACAGGGGGCATATTCACCCCTCCACTTT. Translated: CASSGQGAYSPLHF. The full variable domain, in which reference TRBV19 and TRBJ1-6 provide the parts outside the CDR3, is DGGITQSPKYLFRKEGQNVTLSCEQNLNHDAMYWYRQDPGQGLRLIYYSQIVNDFQKGDIAEGYSVSREKKESFPLTVTSAQKNPTAFYLCASSGQGAYSPLHFGNGTRLTVT.

This chain uses TRBV18 with TRBJ2-1, with 11 positions matching TRBD2. V lost 4 bases to trimming and J lost 3 bases; unmatched junction nucleotides: 2. The CDR3 has 15 residues. The germline gives CDR1 KGHSH, CDR2 LQKENI. The CDR3 region is CASSQGLADYNEQFF. The CDR3 region has the DNA TGTGCCAGCTCACAGGGACTAGCGGACTACAATGAGCAGTTCTTC.

In its sample, this clone was seen a few times. The chain employs TRBV19 and TRBJ1-5, with TRBD1 matching over 8 bases. The germline gives CDR1 LNHDA, CDR2 SQIVND (reference sequence). This CDR3 is built from 13 residues. Germline trimming cut 9 bases from V and 7 bases from J; bases unmatched to any gene: 8. DNA for the CDR3: TGTGCCAGCAGTGGCGACAGGGGACAGCCCCAGCATTTT. Translating it yields CASSGDRGQPQHF.

The CDR3 DNA is TGTGCCAGCGGCGCGAGCACAGATACGCAGTATTTT. Translation gives CASGASTDTQYF. V and J are TRBV9 and TRBJ2-3; D unclear. The V and J ends lost 7 bases and 0 bases respectively, with 6 bases between them. Per the germline V gene, CDR1 is SGDLS and CDR2 is YYNGEE. This CDR3 contains 12 residues.